This entry features one T cell receptor (beta chain) sequence. The antigen remains unidentified. Germline V gives CDR1 MNHEY, CDR2 SMNVEV (reference sequence). Trimming took 2 bases from V and 1 from J, leaving 3 bases between them. This CDR3 is built from 13 residues. The assay was immunoSEQ multiplex PCR, and TCRdb's table has in-frame clones only and misses some. The profile covers about 190,000 clones, with 85% to 95% appearing a single time and 3.6% taken by the ten largest. The sample belongs to a study of T cell responses to AZD1222 COVID-19 vaccine. General study findings and limits: Repertoire samples came only from after the peak T cell response.

This chain links TRBV27 with TRBJ1-3; D remains unclear. This receptor was identified in an adult who received the MenACWY meningococcal vaccine as a control. Sequencing was performed on peripheral blood, taken 28 days after the second dose of the MenACWY control vaccine. Here the CDR3 DNA reads TGTGCCAGCAGTTTAGGTTCTGGAAACACCATATATTTT. Translation: CASSLGSGNTIYF.